The T cell receptor (beta chain) described here comes from a study of cytotoxic CD8 clonotypes in ibrutinib-treated CLL. Overall study context: Patients gave response samples after a median about eleven months of treatment, range 6 to 36.

Targeted sequencing depth ranged from 1 in 200,000 to 1 in 1 million T cells. TCRdb's table, derived via immunoSEQ multiplex PCR, lists solely in-frame clones and lacks some. The repertoire holds about 120,000 clones, with 75% to 90% as singletons. Libraries of TCR beta were made from approximately 2 micrograms of genomic DNA that came from cryopreserved PBMCs. Germline values: CDR1 LGHNA, CDR2 YNFKEQ. CDR3 size: 17 residues. Trimming shortened V by 0 bases and J by 0 bases, and 12 bases separated the two germline ends. The TCR comes from a human donor with chronic lymphocytic leukemia. Sequenced material: PBMCs, taken after 24 months of ibrutinib treatment. The chain recombines TRBV4-2 with TRBJ2-1; D remains ambiguous. The CDR3, as DNA: TGTGCCAGCAGCCAAGATTCGGCTAGGGCCTCCTACAATGAGCAGTTCTTC. It specifies CASSQDSARASYNEQFF.